This passage covers 21 T cell receptor beta chains from one sample sequenced in a study of radiation and T cells in renal cell carcinoma. Sample time point: blood 2 weeks post-SBRT. Described treatment: 15 Gy SBRT to primary tumor, nephrectomy 4 weeks later. Repertoires were generated with immunoSEQ multiplex PCR, while TCRdb's copy carries only in-frame clones and drops some. This table has 150,000 to 160,000 clones, about nine tenths appearing once. Specimen: blood, collected from a patient whose treatment included radiotherapy and nephrectomy. The receptors stem from a woman in her forties or fifties with renal cell carcinoma.

V usage is TRBV13 and J usage is TRBJ2-2; D gene unclear. The length of the CDR3 is 17 residues. V dropped 3 bases and J dropped 0 bases, with 14 bases sitting between them. Germline V lookup: CDR1 PRHDT, CDR2 FYEKMQ (reference sequence). The CDR3 loop is CASSFDDGAANTGELFF. The CDR3 DNA reads as TGTGCCAGCAGCTTCGACGACGGAGCCGCGAACACCGGGGAGCTGTTTTTT. Looking up the rest from reference TRBV13 and TRBJ2-2 gives the full variable domain: AAGVIQSPRHLIKEKRETATLKCYPIPRHDTVYWYQQGPGQDPQFLISFYEKMQSDKGSIPDRFSAQQFSDYHSELNMSSLELGDSALYFCASSFDDGAANTGELFFGEGSRLTVL.

This chain joins TRBV6-5 and TRBJ1-6, with D uncertain. Germline V gene sequence: CDR1 MNHEY, CDR2 SVGAGI. This CDR3 has 13 residues. Deletions cut 8 bases from V and 5 bases from J, with 10 bases between. The CDR3 DNA follows: TGTGCCAGCGACTTTACAAATAATTCACCCCTCCACTTT. It encodes CASDFTNNSPLHF.

The chain is built from TRBV27 and TRBJ2-7, with 10 bases identical to TRBD1. Germline V gene data show CDR1 as MNHEY and CDR2 as SMNVEV (reference sequence). The CDR3 is made up of 14 amino acids. The ends lost 6 bases at V and 3 bases at J; junction bases unmatched: 5. CDR3 sequence reads: CASRRTGGNYEQYF. The CDR3 DNA follows: TGTGCCAGCAGACGGACAGGGGGAAACTACGAGCAGTACTTC.

The chain employs TRBV19 and TRBJ2-7; 12 nucleotides match TRBD1. The CDR3 sequence is 15 residues long. Germline V gene data show CDR1 as LNHDA and CDR2 as SQIVND (reference sequence). J gave up 8 bases and V 6 bases, and 11 bases lay outside the gene matches. CDR3 sequence reads: CASSGLGDRGLKQYF. For the CDR3, the DNA is TGTGCCAGTAGCGGATTAGGGGACAGGGGGCTTAAGCAGTACTTC.

This chain joins TRBV13 and TRBJ2-2, with D tentatively TRBD2 (5 bases). There are 16 residues in the CDR3. Germline lookup yields CDR1 PRHDT and CDR2 FYEKMQ (reference sequence). Trimming removed 5 bases at V and 5 bases at J, with 18 bases between. DNA of the CDR3: TGTGCCAGCAGCAGCCGGTACGGGGTAGAAACCGGGGAGCTGTTTTTT. Translated, it gives CASSSRYGVETGELFF.

The chain has TRBV19 and TRBJ2-5; perhaps TRBD1 as D (5 bases). Germline V gives CDR1 LNHDA, CDR2 SQIVND (reference sequence). The V end was cut by 8 bases, the J end by 1 base, with 11 bases between. The CDR3 sequence is 13 residues long. CDR3 nucleotides: TGTGCCAGTGGGGCAGACGCCCAAGAGACCCAGTACTTC. Translation: CASGADAQETQYF. The full variable domain, completed using reference TRBV19 and TRBJ2-5, is DGGITQSPKYLFRKEGQNVTLSCEQNLNHDAMYWYRQDPGQGLRLIYYSQIVNDFQKGDIAEGYSVSREKKESFPLTVTSAQKNPTAFYLCASGADAQETQYFGPGTRLLVL.

Here the CDR3 DNA reads TGTGCCAGCAGCGCGACTAGCGGGGGGTACACAGATACGCAGTATTTT. Protein sequence: CASSATSGGYTDTQYF. The chain recombines TRBV7-2 with TRBJ2-3; 13 bases map to TRBD2. V dropped 5 bases and J dropped 2; count of bases not matched to a gene: 4. The CDR3 runs 16 residues. CDR1 SGHTA and CDR2 FQGNSA come from the germline V gene. Looking up the rest from reference TRBV7-2 and TRBJ2-3 gives the full variable domain: GAGVSQSPSNKVTEKGKDVELRCDPISGHTALYWYRQSLGQGLEFLIYFQGNSAPDKSGLPSDRFSAERTGGSVSTLTIQRTQQEDSAVYLCASSATSGGYTDTQYFGPGTRLTVL.

The rearrangement joins TRBV16 to TRBJ2-1; 8 bases line up with TRBD1. The CDR3 length is 16 residues. CDR1 is KGHSY and CDR2 is FQNENV in the germline V gene. V shed 3 bases and J 3 bases; nucleotides not matched to a gene: 7. The chain's CDR3 is CASSQGQGAVYNEQFF. CDR3 sequence (DNA): TGTGCCAGCAGCCAGGGGCAGGGGGCCGTCTACAATGAGCAGTTCTTC.

The chain is built from TRBV6-6 and TRBJ2-7; D unclear. CDR1 and CDR2 from the germline V gene are MNHNY and SVGAGI (reference sequence). CDR3 size: 14 residues. Trimming cost V 5 bases and J 4 bases, with 15 bases left between them. The CDR3: CASSPPELPYEQYF. For the CDR3, the DNA is TGTGCCAGCAGTCCACCGGAATTACCTTACGAGCAGTACTTC.

The gene calls are TRBV5-1 and TRBJ2-1; 7 positions match TRBD2. Germline CDR1 is SGHRS and CDR2 is YFSETQ. This CDR3 has 15 amino acids. The V segment lost 1 base and the J segment 8 bases; nucleotides outside the gene matches: 9. CDR3 residues: CASSLPSGVIDEQFF. CDR3 bases: TGCGCCAGCAGCTTGCCTAGCGGTGTTATAGATGAGCAGTTCTTC.

The gene calls are TRBV7-8 and TRBJ2-5; the D is unclear. Germline V gives CDR1 SGHVS, CDR2 FQNEAQ. The ends were cut back, 7 bases at V and 1 base at J, with 10 bases in the middle. The length of the CDR3 is 13 residues. CDR3 bases: TGTGCCAGCACCTCCCGCCTCCAAGAGACCCAGTACTTC. The encoded protein is CASTSRLQETQYF.

The rearrangement joins TRBV5-1 to TRBJ2-2; the D is unclear. The CDR3 consists of 14 residues. The germline V and J ends were trimmed by 4 bases and 1 base, with 8 bases remaining between them. Per the germline V gene, CDR1 is SGHRS and CDR2 is YFSETQ. CDR3 sequence: CASSPDGNTGELFF. CDR3 bases: TGCGCCAGCAGCCCTGACGGGAACACCGGGGAGCTGTTTTTT. The full variable domain, rest sourced from reference TRBV5-1 and TRBJ2-2, is KAGVTQTPRYLIKTRGQQVTLSCSPISGHRSVSWYQQTPGQGLQFLFEYFSETQRNKGNFPGRFSGRQFSNSRSEMNVSTLELGDSALYLCASSPDGNTGELFFGEGSRLTVL.

CDR3 DNA: TGTGCCAGCAGCCCTATAAGTCAAGCTTTCTTT. This codes for CASSPISQAFF. The rearrangement uses TRBV7-2 and TRBJ1-1, with D uncertain. This CDR3 has 11 residues. Deletions cut 5 bases from V and 9 bases from J, with 10 bases between. Germline V gene lookup returns CDR1 SGHTA and CDR2 FQGNSA.

V gene TRBV25-1 combines with J gene TRBJ1-2; 7 nucleotides line up with TRBD1. CDR1 and CDR2 from the germline V gene are MGHDK and SYGVNS. After removal of 2 bases from V and 2 bases from J, the junction contained 5 bases not matched to a gene. The CDR3 is 15 amino acids. The CDR3 spells CASSEDREKNYGYTF. CDR3 DNA sequence: TGTGCCAGCAGTGAAGACAGGGAGAAAAACTATGGCTACACCTTC.

The rearrangement uses TRBV19 and TRBJ2-7; D is possibly TRBD2 (5 bases). Trimming removed 5 bases at V and 2 bases at J, with 19 bases between. The CDR3 sequence is 16 residues long. Per the germline V gene, CDR1 is LNHDA and CDR2 is SQIVND (reference sequence). The CDR3 nucleotides read TGTGCCAGTAGTCCAAGCCCGACTATATGGACCTACGAGCAGTACTTC. Translating it yields CASSPSPTIWTYEQYF.

In DNA, the CDR3 is TGCGCCAGCAGCTTTGGGCAGGGGTCACAGTACGAGCAGTACTTC. It yields the protein CASSFGQGSQYEQYF. This chain links TRBV5-1 with TRBJ2-7; maybe TRBD1 (6 bases). Germline loops: CDR1 SGHRS, CDR2 YFSETQ. The V gene lost 2 bases and the J gene lost 4 bases, with 16 bases spanning the gap. The CDR3 is made up of 15 amino acids.

The V and J genes are TRBV6-6 and TRBJ2-3; the D is unclear. Trimming left V 2 bases short and J 6 bases short, with 15 bases between. There are 15 residues in the CDR3. CDR1 is MNHNY, CDR2 SVGAGI, per germline (reference sequence). The CDR3 bases are TGTGCCAGCAGTTACGCCCGGATGGGTAAGGATACGCAGTATTTT. It encodes CASSYARMGKDTQYF.

The J gene is TRBJ1-1, the V gene TRBV5-8; D uncertain. Germline loops: CDR1 SGHTS, CDR2 YDEGEE. With 1 base removed from V and 1 base from J, the gap between germline ends came to 5 bases. The CDR3 runs 13 residues. This CDR3 is CASSLNWNTEAFF. CDR3 bases: TGTGCCAGCAGCTTGAATTGGAACACTGAAGCTTTCTTT.

This sequence joins TRBV10-1 and TRBJ1-1, with D uncertain. Germline V gene data show CDR1 as WNHNN and CDR2 as SYGVQD (reference sequence). The V gene lost 6 bases and the J gene lost 4 bases, with 0 bases spanning the gap. The CDR3 has 9 residues. CDR3 nucleotides: TGCGCCAGCAGCACTGAAGCTTTCTTT. Translation: CASSTEAFF.

V usage is TRBV6-1 and J usage is TRBJ1-2; perhaps TRBD1 as D (5 bases). Germline CDR1 reads MNHNS; CDR2 reads SASEGT. Trimming shortened V by 4 bases and J by 7 bases, and 16 bases separated the two germline ends. The CDR3 length is 14 residues. The CDR3 DNA reads TGTGCCAGCAGTGCCGACTTAGGGGAATCTGGCTACACCTTC. This gives the protein CASSADLGESGYTF.

This chain joins TRBV10-2 and TRBJ2-1, with D possibly TRBD2 on 7 matching bases. This CDR3 contains 15 residues. Germline V CDR1 and CDR2: WSHSY, SAAADI. V lost 3 bases, J lost 2 bases, and 11 bases lay in between. CDR3 residues: CASSDAGATYNEQFF. In nucleotides, the CDR3 is TGCGCCAGCAGTGACGCGGGGGCTACCTACAATGAGCAGTTCTTC.